This T cell receptor (beta chain) was observed in a study of blood T cell repertoires in COVID-19. V was shortened by 2 bases and J by 0 bases, with 7 bases between the two germline ends. The CDR3 is 14 residues long. CDR1 and CDR2 from the germline V gene are MNHEY and SVGEGT. The repertoire was sequenced with immunoSEQ multiplex PCR; TCRdb's copy has only in-frame clones and lacks some. The sample has roughly 100,000 clones; 80% to 90% are singletons. Source material: peripheral blood. The TCR sequence derives from a man aged 45-65 years with acute or convalescent COVID-19. J is TRBJ1-1 and V is TRBV6-2 or TRBV6-3; possible D gene TRBD1, 5 bases. The CDR3 bases are TGTGCCAGCAGTTACCCGACAGTGAACACTGAAGCTTTCTTT. Amino acids: CASSYPTVNTEAFF.